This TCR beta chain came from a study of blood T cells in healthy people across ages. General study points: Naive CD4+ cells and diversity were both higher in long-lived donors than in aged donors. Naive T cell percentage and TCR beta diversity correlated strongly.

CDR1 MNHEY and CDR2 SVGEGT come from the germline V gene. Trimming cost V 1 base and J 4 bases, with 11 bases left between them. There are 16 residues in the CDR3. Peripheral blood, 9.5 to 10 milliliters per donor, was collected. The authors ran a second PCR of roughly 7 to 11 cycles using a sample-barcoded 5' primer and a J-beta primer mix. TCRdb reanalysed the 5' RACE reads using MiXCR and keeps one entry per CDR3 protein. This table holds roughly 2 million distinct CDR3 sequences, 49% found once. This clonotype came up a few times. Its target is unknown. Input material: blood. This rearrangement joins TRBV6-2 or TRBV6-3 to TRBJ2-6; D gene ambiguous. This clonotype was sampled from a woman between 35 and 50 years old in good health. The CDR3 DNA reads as TGTGCCAGCAGTTACTTTCTGATGGAGGGGGCCAACGTCCTGACTTTC. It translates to CASSYFLMEGANVLTF.